This T cell receptor (beta chain) was found in a study of cytomegalovirus exposure and HLA in healthy donors (dated by TCRdb to between 2016 and 2019). Some background on the complete study: In an earlier analysis of around 540 of the donors, 250 to 300 Gb of sequence data and 117 million unique TCR beta sequences from 150 million to 200 million T cells were reported. An early release covering approximately 600 HLA-typed donors comprised approximately 300 gigabases of sequencing data and roughly 86 million unique TCR sequences. Among the roughly 400 genotyped donors, roughly 80% belonged to the genetic ancestry cluster associated with self-reported Caucasian donors. The study aimed to test whether signatures of past pathogen exposure could be identified by cataloging public T cell receptors. Using immunosequencing, the study profiled T cell repertoires from 666 subjects and related those repertoires to cytomegalovirus serostatus. Besides the first cohort of hundreds of subjects, a separate validation cohort made up of 120 different subjects was used. To predict cytomegalovirus infection status, the study brought together high-throughput TCR immunosequencing, statistical association of individual TCRs with disease status, and machine learning. A later analysis re-analyzed previously published TCR beta repertoires from approximately 670 donors and added high-resolution HLA genotyping to study TCR occurrence patterns. The later analysis used no new phenotypic data to find candidate immune exposures, relying instead on TCR beta sequences and their occurrence across donors. To decide whether each TCR beta V gene segment behaved as functional or pseudogenic, an earlier analysis of some 570 of the donors relied on high-throughput TCR beta sequencing. Donor age, sex, ethnicity and CMV serostatus were compiled together with the repertoire data. Genome-wide SNP genotypes for about three fifths of the roughly 670 donors were used in a later genetic analysis, which treated that subset as a discovery cohort. All discovery cohort repertoires had been generated on a single sequencing platform. Class I and class II HLA loci were covered by the typing at four-digit resolution. The number of typed donors differed by locus: 629-630 for A, B, C, DRB1 and DQB1; roughly 510 for DQA1; 606 for DPA1; and roughly 470 for DPB1. Five DR-DQ haplotypes were treated as single units for association and clustering because of strong linkage in the cohort. On average, about 240,000 unique TCR beta nucleotide sequences were sequenced per donor among 398 genotyped donors of the cohort, with roughly 18% of those sequences being non-productive. Study-wide findings and limitations: In vitro tests confirmed that a few of the cytomegalovirus-associated TCR beta chains recognize cytomegalovirus antigens. For the cohort, immune exposure information was limited to CMV serostatus. A later analysis associated 17,000 or so TCR beta sequences with specific HLA alleles at a false discovery rate of 0.05. A later analysis reported that several top co-occurrence clusters appeared linked to parvovirus B19, influenza, CMV and Epstein-Barr virus. V-gene and J-gene trimming of TCR beta chains was associated with a missense DCLRE1C variant in a later genetic analysis, and the association was replicated in an independent cohort. Because some donors lacked HLA typing at each locus, the association tests relied only on the typed subset. Some IMGT-functional V segments, including TRBV6-2 and TRBV6-3, could not be told apart with the 87-base-pair reads, so those segments were excluded. Linkage disequilibrium might explain the correlated functional status among segregating V segments, but an unknown experimental factor could not be excluded. An earlier analysis of some 560 of the donors showed that most TCR beta V segments appeared in productive rearrangements either about 90% or about 30% of the time, which broadly matched IMGT annotations. A total of fewer than 200 TCR beta chains were listed by the study as associated with cytomegalovirus. A cluster of highly shared sequence variants was judged likely to be a technical artifact of the sequencing pipeline. Because counts were too low, under 20 rarely observed V segments, including chromosome 9 orphons, were left out of the earlier analysis of 500 to 750 of the donors. While some public TCRs were present in many individuals, most TCR sequences turned up only very rarely across donors. The presence/absence analyses assumed that sequencing depth was roughly uniform across donors, and that assumption may not be true. Strong co-occurrence of HLA alleles, especially DR and DQ, made assigning TCR associations to individual alleles difficult. A further reported finding was that TCR beta sequences accurately predicted the HLA-A and HLA-B alleles for most subjects in the first cohort. In a later analysis, the rate of TCR association differed among HLA loci, with DRB1 alleles having the most associated TCRs and HLA-C alleles having the fewest. The authors suggested that the approach could potentially be generalized to other disease states and immunological phenotypes. A later analysis found that most CMV-associated TCR beta chains appeared HLA-restricted, with HLA associations seemingly driven largely by CMV exposure. In both the original and validation cohorts, the classifier was reported to diagnose cytomegalovirus status with high specificity and sensitivity. The cohort was sequenced for TCR beta chains only, and without alpha or paired-chain data the features that could be detected were limited. In a later analysis, HLA-associated TCR beta chains were found to be more clonally expanded and to have lower generation probabilities than equally common non-associated chains. According to a later genetic analysis, donors in an Asian-associated ancestry cluster had fewer N-insertions in productive TCRs than the approximately 710-donor mean.

The junction carries 7 bases between V and J, which are trimmed by 2 bases and 0 bases respectively. Counted from cysteine to phenylalanine, this CDR3 has 15 amino acids. Here the CDR3 DNA is all that survives: 45 bases in frame from base 1. Via the germline V gene (reference sequence), CDR1 is SEHNR and CDR2 FQNEAQ. Notes on this clone: The specificity of this receptor is unknown. Per-base qualities were not stored, and no clone one base away is much larger.

The cohort consisted of hundreds of healthy bone marrow donors. Cohort members were all nominally healthy when sampled, although unrecorded immune exposures were likely present. The donor tested CMV seronegative and was one of the 352 seronegative cohort members. Every donor gave a peripheral blood sample, and the peripheral blood mononuclear cells from that sample were used for TCR beta sequencing. The Qiagen DNeasy Blood Extraction Kit was used to extract genomic DNA from the blood cell samples. The library was obtained by the immunoSEQ multiplex PCR assay. A mixture of 60 forward primers for TCR Vbeta segments and 13 reverse primers for TCR Jbeta segments was used in the multiplex PCR. The CDR3 region of rearranged TCR beta genes was amplified from genomic DNA by a multiplex PCR assay. The Illumina HiSeq System was used to sequence the amplified TCR beta libraries as 87-base-pair reads. From the authors' description of their analysis: In a later analysis, tens of millions of unique TCR beta chains were counted across the 666 repertoires, and some 10 million of these chains were shared by at least two donors. To remove PCR and sequencing errors, raw reads were error-corrected and collapsed into unique sequences using a nearest-neighbor algorithm that merged closely related sequences. CDR3 sequences were aligned to IMGT reference sequences to assign V, D and J gene segments. For a sequence to be retained, a match of at least six nucleotides was required to both a V gene segment and a J gene segment. Rearrangements were classified as productive when the CDR3 lacked stop codons and remained in frame with V and J, and all other rearrangements were classified as non-productive. Following IMGT convention, CDR3 was defined as the stretch from the second conserved V-encoded cysteine up to the conserved J-encoded phenylalanine. The earlier analysis of about 590 of the donors excluded sequences that lacked an unambiguous match to a single V gene segment. In an earlier analysis of about 590 of the donors, a V segment was called functional when productive rearrangements were above 56.7%, and segregating when the standard deviation between donors exceeded 5%. A statistical classification framework was developed to diagnose cytomegalovirus status using the catalog of TCR beta chain sequences. A later analysis assigned V and J genes by comparing TCR nucleotide sequences with IMGT/GENE-DB human TR gene sequences. Using the TCRdist pipeline, a later analysis assigned CDR3 sequences along with most-parsimonious VDJ recombination scenarios. A later analysis defined each TCR beta chain by its CDR3 amino acid sequence plus V-gene family, and excluded reads lacking a unique V-gene family. In a later analysis, approximately 590 highly shared, low-generation-probability nucleotide sequences were removed to address suspected cross-contamination and a sequencing artifact. In a later analysis, a clonal expansion index was calculated for each public chain from normalized within-repertoire ranks of inferred template counts. A later analysis computed generation probabilities with a VDJ recombination model fitted to out-of-frame rearrangements, and checked the results against IGoR. In a later analysis, hypergeometric tests were used to score TCR-TCR, TCR-HLA and TCR-CMV co-occurrence, with a repertoire-size bias correction applied to TCR pairs. In a later analysis, false discovery rates were estimated by permuting HLA or CMV assignments 20 times. In a later analysis, co-occurring TCRs were grouped using DBSCAN, with TCRdist sequence similarity added in when clustering inside HLA-allele-positive subsets. Repertoires with fewer than 30,000 or more than 120,000 public chains, plus five repertoires with anomalous nucleotide sharing, were excluded from co-occurrence clustering. TCRdb stores this immuneACCESS table with in-frame sequences only. Part of the clones is absent; in the studies checked, under half of the shortfall reflects unresolved V genes, and no reason is known for the rest. The V and J calls and clone size were taken over from that table, and D and trimming were inferred from the DNA. In all, the sample holds about 100,000 clones, and 65% to 85% of those were seen once. Approximately 2% of the sample is held by the ten biggest clonotypes.

The TCR sequence derives from a man aged 18 to 35 in good health and CMV-seronegative. The rearranged segments are TRBV7-9 and TRBJ1-4, with the D gene uncertain. The sample was PBMCs. The DNA sequence follows: TGTGCCAGCAGCTTAAGCGTTGCAACTAATGAAAAACTGTTTTTT. This codes for CASSLSVATNEKLFF.